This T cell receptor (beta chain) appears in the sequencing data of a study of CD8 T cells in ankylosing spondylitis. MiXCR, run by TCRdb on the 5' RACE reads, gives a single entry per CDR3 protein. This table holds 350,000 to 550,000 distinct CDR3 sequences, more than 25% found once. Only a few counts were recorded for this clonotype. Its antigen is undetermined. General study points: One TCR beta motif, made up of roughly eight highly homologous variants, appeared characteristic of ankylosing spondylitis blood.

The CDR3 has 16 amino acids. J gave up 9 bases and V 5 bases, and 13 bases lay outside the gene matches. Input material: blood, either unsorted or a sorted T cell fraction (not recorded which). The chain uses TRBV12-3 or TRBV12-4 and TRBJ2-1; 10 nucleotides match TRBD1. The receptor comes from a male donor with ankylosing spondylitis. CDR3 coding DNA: TGTGCCAGCAGTACGGACAGGGGGGCCCTAGGAGGTGAGCAGTTCTTC. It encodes CASSTDRGALGGEQFF.